A single sample is the source of the 20 T cell receptor beta chains below, sequenced in a study of metastatic and nonmetastatic thyroid tumors. TCRdb re-called clones via MiXCR from the PCR reads. The table has about 25,000 clones, approximately 20% seen once; the top ten hold over 6.5%. All patients were treatment-naive before thyroid surgery. The material sequenced was blood. These receptors all come from a female donor with papillary thyroid cancer or a benign thyroid nodule (not recorded which). Some clones in this sample may be carry-over from other donors' samples.

This clone was recorded at least ten times. The chain has TRBV6-4 and TRBJ2-1; tentatively, D is TRBD1 or TRBD2 (5 bases each). Trimming shortened V by 10 bases and J by 10 bases, and 26 bases separated the two germline ends. The germline CDR1 and CDR2 sequences are MRHNA and SNTAGT. CDR3 length: 15 amino acids. CDR3: CATSTGSMGDGEQFF. The CDR3 nucleotides are TGTGCCACCTCAACCGGGTCGATGGGGGACGGAGAGCAGTTCTTC.

By share of the sample, this clone is medium-sized. The V call is TRBV5-1, the J call TRBJ2-7; 8 bases line up with TRBD2. The V gene end was trimmed by 2 bases and the J gene end by 3 bases; junction bases not matched to a gene: 7. Germline V gives CDR1 SGHRS, CDR2 YFSETQ. CDR3 length: 15 residues. CDR3 sequence reads: CASSLPGGLSYEQYF. CDR3 DNA: TGCGCCAGCAGCTTACCGGGAGGGTTAAGCTACGAGCAGTACTTC.

Note on this clone: It may be a read error: a sequence one base away is much more abundant. The same CDR3 can be traced to other DNA sequences in this sample. The V and J genes are TRBV11-2 and TRBJ2-6, with D possibly being TRBD1 (5 bases). The CDR3 has 15 amino acids. CDR1 is SGHAT and CDR2 is FQNNGV in the germline V gene. V gave up 5 bases and J gave up 12 bases, with 20 bases separating them. The CDR3 sequence: CASSLETGPTSVLTF. In DNA, the CDR3 is TGTGCCAGCAGCCTGGAAACAGGTCCAACGAGCGTCCTGACTTTC.

This clone occurred many times. V and J are TRBV6-4 and TRBJ2-7; 7 bases agree with TRBD1. The CDR3 covers 11 residues. Looked up from germline, CDR1 is MRHNA and CDR2 is SNTAGT. Trimming cost V 6 bases and J 9 bases; bases outside gene matches: 5. The CDR3 coding sequence is TGTGCCAGCAGCTATCGACAGGGGCAGTACTTC. Translating gives CASSYRQGQYF.

V and J are TRBV20-1 and TRBJ2-7; 9 nucleotides line up with TRBD1. The V segment lost 5 bases and the J segment 3 bases; nucleotides outside the gene matches: 11. Per the germline V gene, CDR1 is DFQATT and CDR2 is SNEGSKA (reference sequence). The length of the CDR3 is 15 residues. For the CDR3, the DNA is TGCAGTGCTCCTACGGACAGGGGCACTTTCTACGAGCAGTACTTC. Translated, it gives CSAPTDRGTFYEQYF.

This clone was observed a handful of times. Here the CDR3 reads CASRTGSHYQYF. In DNA, the CDR3 is TGTGCCAGCCGTACAGGGTCCCACTATCAGTACTTC. The gene calls are TRBV6-2 or TRBV6-3 and TRBJ2-7; a possible D gene is TRBD1 (6 bases). Germline-derived CDR1 and CDR2 are MNHEY and SVGEGT. V was clipped by 8 bases and J by 10 bases, with 18 bases between them. The CDR3 runs to 12 residues.

The J gene is TRBJ2-3, the V gene TRBV20-1; possible D gene TRBD1, 5 bases. From germline, CDR1 is DFQATT and CDR2 SNEGSKA (reference sequence). The CDR3 is made up of 13 amino acids. V was trimmed by 6 bases and J by 14 bases, leaving 24 bases between them. The CDR3 nucleotides are TGCAGTGCCCGTAGCCTGGACAAATTACGGCTGTATTTT. Its translation is CSARSLDKLRLYF.

This clone has at least ten counts. The chain links TRBV11-2 to TRBJ2-3, with no clear D. Germline values: CDR1 SGHAT, CDR2 FQNNGV. The CDR3 is made up of 14 amino acids. With 5 bases removed from V and 1 base from J, the gap between germline ends came to 10 bases. Here the CDR3 DNA reads TGTGCCAGCAGCCCCGAAATGGGCACAGATACGCAGTATTTT. Protein sequence: CASSPEMGTDTQYF. Looking up the rest from reference TRBV11-2 and TRBJ2-3 gives the full variable domain: EAGVAQSPRYKIIEKRQSVAFWCNPISGHATLYWYQQILGQGPKLLIQFQNNGVVDDSQLPKDRFSAERLKGVDSTLKIQPAKLEDSAVYLCASSPEMGTDTQYFGPGTRLTVL.

This clone has at least ten counts. A much larger clone differs from this one at a single base, so this may be a read error. This rearrangement joins TRBV11-3 to TRBJ2-7; no clear D. Looked up from germline, CDR1 is SGHNT and CDR2 is YENEEA. The CDR3 length is 13 residues. This CDR3 is CASSFLTGGERYF. CDR3 DNA: TGTGCCAGCAGCTTCCTAACCGGCGGCGAGCGGTACTTC.

Points on this clone: A read error may produce the germline difference seen at one junction end. CDR3 nucleotide sequence: TGTGTCAGCAGCCGGTCGAACCTTAGGGAGACCCAGTACTTC. This codes for CVSSRSNLRETQYF. The chain links TRBV3-1 to TRBJ2-5; D call uncertain. The CDR3 has 14 residues. Per germline, CDR1 LGHDT and CDR2 YNNKEL (reference sequence).

In its sample, this clone was seen many times. J is TRBJ1-1 and V is TRBV5-1; TRBD1 matches at 7 bases. Germline V gene data show CDR1 as SGHRS and CDR2 as YFSETQ. Losses at the gene ends were 0 bases for V and 8 bases for J; bases not matched to a gene: 4. This CDR3 is 13 amino acids long. In DNA form, the CDR3 reads TGCGCCAGCAGCTTGGCTCAGGGGGGGGAAGCTTTCTTT. Its translation is CASSLAQGGEAFF.

This clone came up many times. The chain carries TRBV5-4 and TRBJ2-7, with no clear D. This CDR3 spans 16 amino acids. V was trimmed by 1 base and J by 0 bases, leaving 14 bases between them. Germline CDR1 SGHNT, CDR2 YYREEE (reference sequence). The CDR3 coding sequence is TGTGCCAGCAGCTTGAGTCCGACCGACTCCTCCTACGAGCAGTACTTC. It is translated as CASSLSPTDSSYEQYF.

This clone showed up just a few times. Given a much more abundant clone one base away, this may be a read error. Other DNA sequences from this sample encode an identical CDR3 as well. The chain links TRBV10-3 to TRBJ2-1, with TRBD2 as a possible D gene (5 bases). This CDR3 contains 15 residues. Germline V gene lookup returns CDR1 ENHRY and CDR2 SYGVKD. The DNA for the CDR3 is TGTGCCATCAGCGAGTCGGAGGTCTCCTACAATGAGCAGTTCTTC. Residues: CAISESEVSYNEQFF.

J is TRBJ2-5 and V is TRBV5-1, with D unresolved. Germline CDR1 SGHRS, CDR2 YFSETQ. The CDR3 runs to 11 residues. V was shortened by 2 bases and J by 1 base, with 0 bases between the two germline ends. CDR3 in amino acids: CASSFQETQYF. The CDR3 nucleotides are TGCGCCAGCAGCTTCCAAGAGACCCAGTACTTC.

Many counts were recorded for this clone. V and J are TRBV2 and TRBJ2-1; D is uncertain. V shed 0 bases and J shed 8 bases, with 8 bases lying between them. Germline V gives CDR1 SNHLY, CDR2 FYNNEI. The length of the CDR3 is 13 residues. The CDR3: CASSEAWTHEQFF. CDR3 sequence (DNA): TGTGCCAGCAGTGAAGCGTGGACGCATGAGCAGTTCTTC.

This clone was seen repeatedly, ten times or more. CDR3 in amino acids: CASSPWTGGGGTEAFF. CDR3 nucleotide sequence: TGTGCCAGCAGCCCCTGGACAGGGGGAGGTGGCACTGAAGCTTTCTTT. This rearrangement joins TRBV13 to TRBJ1-1; 10 bases are shared with TRBD1. Germline values: CDR1 PRHDT, CDR2 FYEKMQ (reference sequence). V dropped 5 bases and J dropped 4; count of bases not matched to a gene: 10. This CDR3 contains 16 residues. The full variable domain, rest sourced from reference TRBV13 and TRBJ1-1, is AAGVIQSPRHLIKEKRETATLKCYPIPRHDTVYWYQQGPGQDPQFLISFYEKMQSDKGSIPDRFSAQQFSDYHSELNMSSLELGDSALYFCASSPWTGGGGTEAFFGQGTRLTVV.

This clone was observed at least ten times. CDR3 protein: CASSQVPSSYNEQFF. CDR3 DNA sequence: TGCGCCAGCAGCCAAGTGCCGAGCTCCTACAATGAGCAGTTCTTC. J is TRBJ2-1 and V is TRBV4-1, with D unclear. The CDR3 spans 15 residues. CDR1 is MGHRA, CDR2 YSYEKL, per germline. Trimming removed 1 base from V and 0 bases from J, with 7 bases in between.

On this clone: The CDR3 end shows no conserved phenylalanine or tryptophan, and so a read error is likely. The chain links TRBV20-1 to TRBJ1-1, with 7 bases identical to TRBD1. Germline CDR1 is DFQATT and CDR2 is SNEGSKA (reference sequence). The CDR3 contains 16 residues. J lost 2 bases, V lost 3 bases, and 12 bases had no gene match. The CDR3 region has the DNA TGCAGTGCTAGTCAGCTGGGGACAGACTTTAACACTGAAGCTTTCCTT. This sequence encodes CSASQLGTDFNTEAFL.

This clone was seen only a few times. Possible read error: a much larger clone is one base away. V is TRBV3-1 and J is TRBJ2-5; D uncertain. CDR1 is LGHDT, CDR2 YNNKEL, per germline (reference sequence). V dropped 4 bases and J dropped 5 bases, with 20 bases sitting between them. The CDR3 runs to 16 residues. This chain's CDR3 is CASSPPCRVGIETQYF. DNA for the CDR3: TGTGCCAGCAGCCCCCCCTGTCGGGTGGGGATTGAGACCCAGTACTTC.

This clone came up many times. The chain has TRBV7-2 and TRBJ2-3, with 8 nucleotides matching TRBD2. The germline V gene has CDR1 SGHTA and CDR2 FQGNSA. The trim removed 2 bases at V and 4 bases at J, leaving 2 bases unmatched. This CDR3 is built from 14 residues. CDR3 region: CASSLPGGPDTQYF. The CDR3 bases are TGTGCCAGCAGCTTACCGGGGGGGCCAGATACGCAGTATTTT.